This is a list of T cell receptor beta chains from one sample in a study of blood T cell repertoires in COVID-19. Using immunoSEQ multiplex PCR, the repertoire was profiled, and TCRdb retains in-frame clones only, with some absent. In the table there are about 89,000 clones, over 70% of which are singletons. Input material: peripheral blood. These receptors came from a woman older than 75 with acute or convalescent COVID-19. CDR3s include the opening cysteine and the closing phenylalanine or tryptophan. D genes are given only for firm matches. Clone size is given for some rows only: seen once, a few or many times, or a class if the clone is expanded.

v_call	d_call	clone_size	j_call	cdr3_aa	cdr3_nt
TRBV5-8	NA	once	TRBJ1-5	CASSLKGNQPQHF	TGTGCCAGCAGCTTGAAGGGGAATCAGCCCCAGCATTTT
TRBV28	TRBD2	NA	TRBJ2-5	CASSLLAGGQETQYF	TGTGCCAGCAGTTTACTAGCGGGGGGTCAAGAGACCCAGTACTTC
TRBV28	NA	NA	TRBJ1-2	CASSYTGLGYTF	TGTGCCAGCAGCTACACAGGCCTCGGCTACACCTTC
TRBV2	NA	few	TRBJ1-4	CASSEVLQDFNEKLFF	TGTGCCAGCAGTGAAGTTTTACAGGATTTTAATGAAAAACTGTTTTTT
TRBV15	NA	once	TRBJ1-2	CATSREGSGGGYTF	TGTGCCACCAGCAGAGAAGGGTCAGGAGGTGGCTACACCTTC
TRBV18	TRBD2	NA	TRBJ2-5	CASSLVPTSLRIETQYF	TGTGCCAGCTCACTCGTCCCGACTAGCCTTCGAATAGAGACCCAGTACTTC
TRBV11-3	NA	NA	TRBJ2-3	CASSLGEGVGTDTQYF	TGTGCCAGCAGCCTGGGTGAGGGTGTGGGCACAGATACGCAGTATTTT
TRBV24-1	NA	few	TRBJ1-2	CATSDLQYGYTF	TGTGCCACCAGTGATTTGCAGTATGGCTACACCTTC
TRBV6-5	NA	NA	TRBJ1-6	CASSYSSLGSGSPLHF	TGTGCCAGCAGTTACTCATCCTTAGGCTCGGGTTCACCCCTCCACTTT
TRBV6-6	NA	NA	TRBJ1-5	CASSYSTGLNQPQHF	TGTGCCAGCAGTTACTCGACAGGTCTCAATCAGCCCCAGCATTTT
TRBV6-5	TRBD1	NA	TRBJ1-6	CASIPDRGGNSPLHF	TGTGCCAGCATCCCGGACAGGGGCGGTAATTCACCCCTCCACTTT
TRBV2	NA	NA	TRBJ1-6	CASSRSGSPLHF	TGTGCCAGCTCACGTAGCGGCTCACCCCTCCACTTT
TRBV4-3	TRBD2	many	TRBJ2-2	CASSQEVLAGRTGELFF	TGCGCCAGCAGCCAAGAAGTCCTAGCGGGGCGCACCGGGGAGCTGTTTTTT
TRBV6-5	TRBD2	NA	TRBJ2-3	CASTGRGLGEDTQYF	TGTGCCAGCACGGGGAGGGGCCTGGGGGAAGATACGCAGTATTTT
TRBV7-2	NA	few	TRBJ1-6	CASSLVQASSLHF	TGTGCCAGCAGCTTAGTGCAGGCTTCGTCCCTCCACTTT
TRBV5-4	TRBD1	NA	TRBJ2-3	CASSSKKDRGRIDTQYF	TGTGCCAGCAGCTCGAAGAAGGACAGGGGGCGTATAGATACGCAGTATTTT
TRBV6-2/TRBV6-3	NA	NA	TRBJ1-2	CASSPPGQKSRTF	TGTGCCAGCAGCCCCCCGGGACAAAAATCTAGGACCTTC